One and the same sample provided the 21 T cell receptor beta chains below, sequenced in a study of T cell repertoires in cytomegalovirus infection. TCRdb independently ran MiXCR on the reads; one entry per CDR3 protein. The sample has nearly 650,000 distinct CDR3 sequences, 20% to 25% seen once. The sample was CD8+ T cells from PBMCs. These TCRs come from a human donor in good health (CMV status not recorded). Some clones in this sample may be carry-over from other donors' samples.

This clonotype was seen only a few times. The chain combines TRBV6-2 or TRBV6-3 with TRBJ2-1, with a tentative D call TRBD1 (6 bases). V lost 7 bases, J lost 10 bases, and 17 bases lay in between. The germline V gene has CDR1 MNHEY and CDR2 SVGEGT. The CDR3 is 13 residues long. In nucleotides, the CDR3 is TGTGCCAGCACTCCAACAGGGTCATGGGAGCAGTTCTTC. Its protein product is CASTPTGSWEQFF.

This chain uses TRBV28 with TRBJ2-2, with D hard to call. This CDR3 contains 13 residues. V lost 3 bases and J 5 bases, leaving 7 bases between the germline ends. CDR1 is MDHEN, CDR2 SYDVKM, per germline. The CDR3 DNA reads TGTGCCAGCAGTTTTCAGGTTACCGGGGAGCTGTTTTTT. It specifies CASSFQVTGELFF.

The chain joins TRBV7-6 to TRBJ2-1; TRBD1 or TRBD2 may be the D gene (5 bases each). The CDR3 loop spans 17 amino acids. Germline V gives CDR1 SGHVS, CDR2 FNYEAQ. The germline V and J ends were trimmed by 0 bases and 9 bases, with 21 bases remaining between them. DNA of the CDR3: TGTGCCAGCAGCTTAGCGGGGCCAGCGGTGGGGCGGGTTGAGCAGTTCTTC. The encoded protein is CASSLAGPAVGRVEQFF.

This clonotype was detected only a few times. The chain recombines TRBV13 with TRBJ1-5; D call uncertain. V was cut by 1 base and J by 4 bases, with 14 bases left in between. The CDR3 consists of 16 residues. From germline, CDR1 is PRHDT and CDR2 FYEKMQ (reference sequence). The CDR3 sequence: CASSLEGGSPNQPQHF. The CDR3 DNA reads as TGTGCCAGCAGCTTAGAAGGAGGCAGTCCTAATCAGCCCCAGCATTTT.

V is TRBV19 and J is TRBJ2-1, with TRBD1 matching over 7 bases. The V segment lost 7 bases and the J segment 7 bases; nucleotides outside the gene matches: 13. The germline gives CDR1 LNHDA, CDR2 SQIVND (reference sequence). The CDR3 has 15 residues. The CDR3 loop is CASTLGTDAWNEQFF. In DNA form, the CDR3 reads TGTGCCAGTACCCTCGGGACAGATGCTTGGAATGAGCAGTTCTTC.

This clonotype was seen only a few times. CDR3: CASSLTGAPSSTDTQYF. The CDR3 DNA reads as TGCGCCAGCAGCTTGACGGGGGCCCCCTCATCCACAGATACGCAGTATTTT. The chain links TRBV5-1 to TRBJ2-3; possibly TRBD1 or TRBD2 for D (6 bases each). The CDR3 totals 17 residues. CDR1 and CDR2 from the germline V gene are SGHRS and YFSETQ. V lost 1 base and J lost 2, with 17 bases in between.

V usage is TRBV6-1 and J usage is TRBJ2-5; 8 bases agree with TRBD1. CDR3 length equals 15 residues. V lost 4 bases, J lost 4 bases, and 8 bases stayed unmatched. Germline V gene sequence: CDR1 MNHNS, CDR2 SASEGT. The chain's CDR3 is CASSVGQGARETQYF. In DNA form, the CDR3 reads TGTGCCAGCAGTGTTGGGCAGGGGGCTCGAGAGACCCAGTACTTC.

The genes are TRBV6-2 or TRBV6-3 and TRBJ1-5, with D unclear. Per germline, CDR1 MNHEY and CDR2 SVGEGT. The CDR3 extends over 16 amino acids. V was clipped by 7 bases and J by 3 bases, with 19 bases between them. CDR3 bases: TGTGCCAGCATCTCGGGCTATCCTAAGCACAATCAGCCCCAGCATTTT. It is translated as CASISGYPKHNQPQHF.

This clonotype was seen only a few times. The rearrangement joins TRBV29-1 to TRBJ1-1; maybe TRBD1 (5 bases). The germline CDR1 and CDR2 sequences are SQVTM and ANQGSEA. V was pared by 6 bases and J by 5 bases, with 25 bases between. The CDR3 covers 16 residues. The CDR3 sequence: CSVDSGTSQLGTEAFF. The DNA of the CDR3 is TGCAGCGTGGATTCCGGGACCTCCCAACTGGGGACTGAAGCTTTCTTT.

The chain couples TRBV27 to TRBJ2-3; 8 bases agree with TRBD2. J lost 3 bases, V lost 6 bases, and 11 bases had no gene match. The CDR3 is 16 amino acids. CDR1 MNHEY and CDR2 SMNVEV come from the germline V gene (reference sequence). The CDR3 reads CASRLYLAGRTDTQYF. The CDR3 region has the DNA TGTGCCAGCAGGCTATATTTAGCGGGGCGAACAGATACGCAGTATTTT.

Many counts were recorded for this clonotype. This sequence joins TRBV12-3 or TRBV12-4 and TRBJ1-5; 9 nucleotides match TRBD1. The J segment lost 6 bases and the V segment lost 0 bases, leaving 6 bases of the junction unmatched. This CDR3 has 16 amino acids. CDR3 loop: CASSLAGQGSGQPQHF. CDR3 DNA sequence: TGTGCCAGCAGTTTAGCGGGACAGGGAAGCGGTCAGCCCCAGCATTTT.

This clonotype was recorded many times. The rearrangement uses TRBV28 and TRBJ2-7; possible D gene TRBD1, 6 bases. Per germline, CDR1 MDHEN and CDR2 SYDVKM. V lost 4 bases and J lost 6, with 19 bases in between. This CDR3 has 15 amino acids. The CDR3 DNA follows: TGTGCCAGCAGTTCGTTCCGGGACACGCCTTTCGAGCAGTACGTC. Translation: CASSSFRDTPFEQYV.

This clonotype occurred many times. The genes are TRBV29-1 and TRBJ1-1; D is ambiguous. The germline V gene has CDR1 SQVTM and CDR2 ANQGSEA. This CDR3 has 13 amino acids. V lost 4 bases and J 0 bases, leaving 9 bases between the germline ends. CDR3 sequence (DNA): TGCAGCGTTGCAGGAGGGTTGAACACTGAAGCTTTCTTT. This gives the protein CSVAGGLNTEAFF.

This CDR3 reads CSARSARGPQETQYF. In DNA form, the CDR3 reads TGCAGTGCTAGATCTGCGCGGGGGCCACAAGAGACCCAGTACTTC. This chain joins TRBV20-1 and TRBJ2-5; a possible D gene is TRBD2 (7 bases). The V end lost 2 bases, the J end lost 2 bases, and 15 bases lay between the germline ends. CDR3 size: 15 residues. Germline assignment: CDR1 DFQATT and CDR2 SNEGSKA (reference sequence).

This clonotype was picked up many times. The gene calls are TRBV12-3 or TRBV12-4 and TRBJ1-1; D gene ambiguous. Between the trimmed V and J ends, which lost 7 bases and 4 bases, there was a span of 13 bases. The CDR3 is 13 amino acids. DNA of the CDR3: TGTGCCAGCATCGACGTAGGGTTCACTGAAGCTTTCTTT. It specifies CASIDVGFTEAFF.

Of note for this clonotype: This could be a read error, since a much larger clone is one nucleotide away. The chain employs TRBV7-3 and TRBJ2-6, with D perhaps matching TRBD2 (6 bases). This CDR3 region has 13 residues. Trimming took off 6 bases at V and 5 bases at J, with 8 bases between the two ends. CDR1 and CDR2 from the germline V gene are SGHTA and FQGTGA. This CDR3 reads CASSGTRANVLTF. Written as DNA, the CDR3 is TGTGCCAGCAGTGGGACTCGGGCCAACGTCCTGACTTTC.

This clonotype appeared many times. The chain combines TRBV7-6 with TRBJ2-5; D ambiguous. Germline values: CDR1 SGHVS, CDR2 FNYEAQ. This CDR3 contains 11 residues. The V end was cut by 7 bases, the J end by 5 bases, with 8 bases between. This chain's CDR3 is CASTGEETQYF. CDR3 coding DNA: TGTGCCAGCACCGGTGAGGAGACCCAGTACTTC. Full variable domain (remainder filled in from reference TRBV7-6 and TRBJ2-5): GAGVSQSPRYKVTKRGQDVALRCDPISGHVSLYWYRQALGQGPEFLTYFNYEAQQDKSGLPNDRFSAERPEGSISTLTIQRTEQRDSAMYRCASTGEETQYFGPGTRLLVL.

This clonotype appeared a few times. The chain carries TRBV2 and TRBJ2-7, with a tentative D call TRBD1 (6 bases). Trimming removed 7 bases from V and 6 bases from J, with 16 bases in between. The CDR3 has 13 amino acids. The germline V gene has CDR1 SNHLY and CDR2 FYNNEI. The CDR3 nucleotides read TGTGCCAGCAAAGGAACTGCAGGGGCCGAGCAGTACGTC. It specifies CASKGTAGAEQYV.

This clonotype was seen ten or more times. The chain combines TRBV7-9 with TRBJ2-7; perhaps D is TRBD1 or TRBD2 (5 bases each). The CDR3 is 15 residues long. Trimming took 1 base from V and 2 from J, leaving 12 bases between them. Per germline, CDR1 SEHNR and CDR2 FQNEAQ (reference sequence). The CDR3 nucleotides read TGTGCCAGCAGCTTAGGCGGGCAGGGAGCCTACGAGCAGTACGTC. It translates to CASSLGGQGAYEQYV.

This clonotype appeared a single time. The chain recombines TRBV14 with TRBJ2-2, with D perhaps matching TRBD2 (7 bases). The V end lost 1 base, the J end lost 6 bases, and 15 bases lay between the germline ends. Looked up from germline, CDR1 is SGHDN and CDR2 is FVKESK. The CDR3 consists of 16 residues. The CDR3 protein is CASSQAGGRPAGELFF. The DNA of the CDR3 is TGTGCCAGCAGCCAAGCGGGGGGCCGTCCCGCCGGGGAGCTGTTTTTT.

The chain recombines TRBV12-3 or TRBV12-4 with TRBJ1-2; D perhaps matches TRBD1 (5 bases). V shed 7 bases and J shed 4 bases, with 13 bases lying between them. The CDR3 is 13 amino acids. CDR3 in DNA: TGTGCCAGCACCGCCGGGACGGGCTATGGCTACACCTTC. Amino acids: CASTAGTGYGYTF.